This record concerns one TCR beta chain sequence. Germline V gene data show CDR1 as SGHTA and CDR2 as FQGTGA. V shed 4 bases, J shed 5 bases, and the junction held 7 bases outside the gene matches. This CDR3 has 15 amino acids. The assay was immunoSEQ multiplex PCR, and TCRdb's table has in-frame clones only and misses some. The sample shows 45,000 to 65,000 clones, over 85% of them seen only once. The data stem from a study of T cell changes during pregnancy in multiple sclerosis. The sequence derives from a female donor with multiple sclerosis, enrolled in a pregnancy study. Sequencing used CD8+ T cells from peripheral blood mononuclear cells, obtained in the third trimester of pregnancy. The gene calls are TRBV7-3 and TRBJ2-1; the match to TRBD2 covers 8 bases. In DNA form, the CDR3 reads TGTGCCAGCAGCTCGGGACTAGAAGTGGACAATGAGCAGTTCTTC. This sequence encodes CASSSGLEVDNEQFF.